The 5 T cell receptor beta chains below were found in one sample sequenced in a study of cytomegalovirus exposure and HLA in healthy donors. Profiled with immunoSEQ multiplex PCR; TCRdb holds only in-frame clones, not every one. The table records 95,000 to 150,000 clones, around 94% of them present only once. Material: PBMCs. The receptors were gathered from a woman aged 18-29 years in good health and CMV-seronegative.

The chain joins TRBV6-6 to TRBJ1-1, with unresolved D. The germline gives CDR1 MNHNY, CDR2 SVGAGI (reference sequence). Trimming pared 5 bases from V and 1 base from J, leaving 14 bases between. The length of the CDR3 is 15 residues. The DNA of the CDR3 is TGTGCCAGCAGTCAAGCCCCGCCGGGGAACACTGAAGCTTTCTTT. It codes for CASSQAPPGNTEAFF.

This chain joins TRBV13 and TRBJ2-5, with TRBD1 as a possible D gene (6 bases). The germline gives CDR1 PRHDT, CDR2 FYEKMQ (reference sequence). The CDR3 has 15 residues. V lost 2 bases to trimming and J lost 1 base, with 11 bases between them. In nucleotides, the CDR3 is TGTGCCAGCAGCTTACCAGGGGACGGCCAAGAGACCCAGTACTTC. As protein: CASSLPGDGQETQYF.

The chain joins TRBV30 to TRBJ2-3; maybe TRBD2 (7 bases). CDR3 length equals 10 residues. Trimming pared 8 bases from V and 10 bases from J, leaving 13 bases between. The V gene's germline CDR1 is GTSNPN and CDR2 SVGIG (reference sequence). The CDR3 nucleotides are TGTGCCCAGGGGAGGGAGGCGCAGTATTTT. It is translated as CAQGREAQYF.

This clone was counted a single time. The chain has TRBV5-1 and TRBJ2-7; tentative D call: TRBD1 (5 bases). Germline values: CDR1 SGHRS, CDR2 YFSETQ. The CDR3 runs 14 residues. V lost 0 bases, J lost 1 base, and 8 bases lay in between. The CDR3 DNA is TGCGCCAGCAGCTTGGCTTCAGGGTCCTACGAGCAGTACTTC. This codes for CASSLASGSYEQYF.

The V gene is TRBV28, the J gene TRBJ1-2; no reliable D call. The CDR3 sequence is 11 residues long. Germline loops: CDR1 MDHEN, CDR2 SYDVKM. V shed 5 bases and J shed 4 bases, with 5 bases lying between them. CDR3 sequence: CASSRSYGYTF. The CDR3 region has the DNA TGTGCCAGCAGTCGGTCCTATGGCTACACCTTC.